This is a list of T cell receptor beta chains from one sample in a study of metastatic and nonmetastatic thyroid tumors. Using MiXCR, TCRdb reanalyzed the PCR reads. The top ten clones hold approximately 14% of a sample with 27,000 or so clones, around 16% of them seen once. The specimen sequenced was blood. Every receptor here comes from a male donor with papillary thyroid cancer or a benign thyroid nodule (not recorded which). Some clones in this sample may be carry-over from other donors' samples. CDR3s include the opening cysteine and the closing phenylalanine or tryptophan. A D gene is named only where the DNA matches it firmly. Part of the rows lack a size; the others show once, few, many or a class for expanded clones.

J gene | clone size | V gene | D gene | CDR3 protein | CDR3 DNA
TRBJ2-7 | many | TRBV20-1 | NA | CSARDSGDSSEQYF | TGCAGTGCTAGAGATTCCGGGGACTCATCCGAGCAGTACTTC
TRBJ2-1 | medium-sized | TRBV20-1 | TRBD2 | CSARDRSGRHNEQFF | TGCAGTGCTAGAGATAGGAGCGGGAGGCACAATGAGCAGTTCTTC
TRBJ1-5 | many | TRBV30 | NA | CAWSKALDQPQHF | TGTGCCTGGAGTAAGGCCCTAGATCAGCCCCAGCATTTT
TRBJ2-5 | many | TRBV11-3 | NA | CASSQLWGEETQYF | TGTGCCAGCAGCCAACTCTGGGGTGAAGAGACCCAGTACTTC
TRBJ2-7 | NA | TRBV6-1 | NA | CASRGSLYEQYF | TGTGCCAGCAGAGGTTCGTTATACGAGCAGTACTTC
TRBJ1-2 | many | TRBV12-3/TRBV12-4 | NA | CASSSQVYGYTF | TGTGCCAGCAGTTCGCAGGTCTATGGCTACACCTTC
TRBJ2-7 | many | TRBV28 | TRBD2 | CASSLGGWGTSGRAIGYEQYF | TGTGCCAGCAGTTTAGGGGGGTGGGGGACTAGCGGGAGGGCCATAGGGTACGAGCAGTACTTC
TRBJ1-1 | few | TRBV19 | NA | CASSIGLIAFF | TGTGCCAGTAGTATAGGTCTCATAGCTTTCTTT
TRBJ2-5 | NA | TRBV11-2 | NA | CASSFAKQETQYF | TGTGCCAGCAGCTTTGCCAAGCAAGAGACCCAGTACTTC
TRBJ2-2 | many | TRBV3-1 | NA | CASSSRQFTGELFF | TGTGCCAGCAGCTCAAGACAGTTCACCGGGGAGCTGTTTTTT
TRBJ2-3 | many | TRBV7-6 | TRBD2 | CASSPSELAVTDTQYF | TGTGCCAGCAGTCCCTCGGAACTAGCGGTCACAGATACGCAGTATTTT
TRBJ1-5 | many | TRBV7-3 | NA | CASSLDRNQPQHF | TGTGCCAGCAGCTTGGACAGAAATCAGCCCCAGCATTTT
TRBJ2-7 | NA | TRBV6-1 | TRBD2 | CASTSTGTSGHEQYF | TGTGCCAGCACATCAACCGGGACTAGCGGGCACGAGCAGTACTTC
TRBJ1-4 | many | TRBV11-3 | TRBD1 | CASSSEDRDNEKLFF | TGTGCCAGCAGCTCGGAGGACAGGGATAATGAAAAACTGTTTTTT
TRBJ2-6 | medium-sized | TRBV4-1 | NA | CASSQDPSGANVLTF | TGCGCCAGCAGCCAAGATCCCTCTGGGGCCAACGTCCTGACTTTC